This T cell receptor (beta chain) is from a study of human T cells and chemical hapten exposure (dated by TCRdb to the early 2020s). Turning to the overall study: For sensitization, 2% DPC in acetone was applied to a roughly 2 cm by roughly 2 cm area of upper inner arm skin. This study followed changes in the peripheral blood TCR repertoire in vivo during primary and secondary sensitization of alopecia patients to the hapten diphenylcyclopropenone (DPC). The libraries were sequenced as a pool, and the TCR yield per sample differed mostly because of small variations in library volumes within the pool. For TCR sequencing, blood came from 25 to 30 alopecia patients at anywhere from one to four time points (pre-sensitization, 2, 6 and 24 weeks). Alopecia areata with under or over 50% scalp involvement, alopecia totalis and alopecia universalis were represented in the patient cohort, which was mostly female. Patch testing was performed on the upper back with Finn chambers containing 0.01% DPC, and the patch tests were scored after 6 days according to International Contact Dermatitis Research Group standards. Patients additionally received weekly therapeutic DPC doses to the scalp throughout the approximately 24-week study period. Patient blood was sampled pre-sensitization (week 0) and at 2, 6 and about 24 weeks after DPC sensitization. What the work shows at the level of the full study, not this receptor alone: Because all patients had alopecia, a presumed autoimmune disease, the immune response of the patients might differ from that of healthy individuals. A positive correlation was found between the number of PT1 expanded TCRs and patch test score, with significance reached at thresholds 8, 16 and 32 but not 4. Repeated subsampling changed both the strength of the expansion versus patch-test correlation and the threshold at which that correlation became significant. Expanded TCRs formed significantly more large CDR3 similarity clusters than pre-sensitization or healthy control sets, consistent with antigen-driven responses. No change with DPC sensitization was found in the number of TCRs above 1 in 1000 frequency, and no evidence of global repertoire structure alterations was found.

Via the germline V gene, CDR1 is ENHRY and CDR2 SYGVKD. Taken from cysteine to phenylalanine, the CDR3 has 13 residues. This entry keeps only the CDR3 DNA: 39 bases, framed from base 1. Relative to germline, V is 3 bases shorter and J is 9 bases shorter, with 15 bases between their ends. The time point tag for this specimen amounts to: pre-sensitization, week 0. The treatment or condition tag for this specimen amounts to: therapeutic diphenylcyclopropenone sensitization with weekly scalp DPC. At every patch-test visit, the blood draw took place before the patch test was put on. Patients were considered eligible if aged 18 to 70, diagnosed with alopecia and deemed suitable for DPC therapy, and patients were excluded if pregnant. Total RNA was extracted from unfractionated whole blood collected in Tempus Blood RNA tubes. In its sample, this clonotype was seen many times. It lacks a known antigen. Base qualities are missing; no much larger clone stands one base away.

The library was obtained by RACE. The sequencer listed for this sample is NextSeq 500. During library preparation, unique molecular identifiers were attached to individual cDNA molecules so that TCRs could be counted quantitatively and reproducibly. From each blood RNA sample, both TCR alpha and TCR beta chains were sequenced. The authors' analysis ran thus. A median of roughly 99,000 TCRs per sample was observed, with a range of roughly 23,224 to 750,000. V, J and CDR3 annotation of the TCR reads was carried out using the Decombinator software suite. To make PS versus PT1 abundance plots, every sample was subsampled to the same number of TCRs (28,000). TCRs were defined as expanded if absent before sensitization and observed at least eight times at the 2-week time point. The raw public reads went through TCRdb reprocessing: fastp at Q25, MiXCR clone calling, in-frame beta chains kept. All rows with the same CDR3 protein become a single entry with the most common DNA and genes. The V and J calls here are based on TCRdb, not the publication. This sample holds 95,000 to 150,000 distinct CDR3 sequences; approximately 12% were observed only once. The ten largest make up about 3% of the sample.

This specimen was whole blood, taken in connection with sensitization to the hapten diphenylcyclopropenone (DPC). This TCR derives from a woman aged 18-30 years with alopecia areata. Some clones in this sample may be carry-over from other donors' samples. The chain is encoded by TRBV10-3 joined to TRBJ2-7; the D gene cannot be named for sure. At the DNA level, the sequence is TGTGCCATCAGTGACTTAGTGCTAGTTCCGCAGTACTTC. Translated, it gives CAISDLVLVPQYF.